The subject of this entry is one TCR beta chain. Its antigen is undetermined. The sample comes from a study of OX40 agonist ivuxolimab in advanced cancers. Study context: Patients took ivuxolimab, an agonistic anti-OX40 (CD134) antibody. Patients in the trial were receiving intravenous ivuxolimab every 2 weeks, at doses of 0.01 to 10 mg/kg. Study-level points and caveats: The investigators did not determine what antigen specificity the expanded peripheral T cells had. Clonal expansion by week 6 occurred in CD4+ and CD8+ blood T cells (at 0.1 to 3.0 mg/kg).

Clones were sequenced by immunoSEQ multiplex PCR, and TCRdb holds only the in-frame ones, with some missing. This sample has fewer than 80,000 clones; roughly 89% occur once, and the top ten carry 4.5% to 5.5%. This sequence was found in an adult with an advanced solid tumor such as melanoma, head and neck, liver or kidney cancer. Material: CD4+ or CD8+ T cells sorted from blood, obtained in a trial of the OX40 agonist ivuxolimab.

The CDR3: CASSLIGPNPYSNQPQHF. The CDR3 nucleotides read TGTGCCAGCAGCTTGATTGGGCCGAATCCCTATAGCAATCAGCCCCAGCATTTT. The chain carries TRBV5-8 and TRBJ1-5; the D is unclear. CDR3 length: 18 amino acids. Germline loops: CDR1 SGHTS, CDR2 YDEGEE. V gave up 1 base and J gave up 0 bases, with 17 bases separating them.